This T cell receptor beta chain is from a study of persistence of HIV-infected CD4 T cells. On the study more broadly: Blood samples, up to about 180 mL, came from multiple time points, except two leukapheresis donors sampled once.

With respect to this clone: The antigen remains unidentified.

V was cut by 0 bases and J by 5 bases, with 16 bases left in between. This CDR3 has 17 amino acids. Looked up from germline, CDR1 is MNHEY and CDR2 is SVGEGT. The immunoSEQ assay was version 4, run in survey mode. Genomic DNA was diluted to 10 ng/uL, up to about 1 ug per sample. The assay was immunoSEQ multiplex PCR, and TCRdb's table has in-frame clones only and misses some. The sample lists roughly 34,000 clones; roughly 82% were seen once. The study, taken as a whole, reports: Compared with CD3/CD28-stimulated cells, CMV- and Gag-responding cells showed lower TCRbeta richness.

Lysates of CMV-infected fibroblasts at about 10 ug/mL stimulated these cells. CD40L/CD69 double-negative CD45RO-high memory CD4+ T cells were collected. Plasma HIV-1 RNA stayed below 50 copies/mL for at least 4 years. The J gene is TRBJ2-2, the V gene TRBV6-2 or TRBV6-3, with D hard to call. The source material was CD4+ T cells sorted from PBMCs after approximately 18-hour stimulation, sampled from a patient who received antiretroviral therapy. The receptor was derived from an adult woman with HIV who was CMV-seropositive. CDR3 nucleotides: TGTGCCAGCAGTTACTCGATCCGGAGACCCGCGACCGGGGAGCTGTTTTTT. Translation gives CASSYSIRRPATGELFF.